The 32 T cell receptor beta chains reported below all come from one sample, sequenced in a study of Ad26.COV2.S vaccination and SARS-CoV-2 variants. Sequencing used immunoSEQ multiplex PCR; TCRdb keeps in-frame clones, though not all of them. This sample has 400,000 to 450,000 clones; roughly 87% occur once, and the top ten carry about 4.4%. Treatment: roughly 19 received Ad26.COV2.S at low or high dose, single or two shots; a few received placebo; per-sample allocation not given. Repertoires come from day 63 after the first vaccine or placebo injection. The material was peripheral blood, obtained in a trial of Ad26.COV2.S vaccine versus placebo. The receptors were sampled from a person between 18 and 65 years old who received the Ad26.COV2.S COVID-19 vaccine or a placebo.

The chain is built from TRBV5-1 and TRBJ2-7; the D is unclear. CDR1 is SGHRS and CDR2 is YFSETQ in the germline V gene. The CDR3 length is 14 residues. The V and J ends lost 0 bases and 3 bases respectively, with 10 bases between them. The CDR3 DNA follows: TGCGCCAGCAGCTTGGGTAGGCATGACTACGAGCAGTACTTC. Its translation is CASSLGRHDYEQYF.

The chain carries TRBV2 and TRBJ2-7; a weak D match, TRBD1 (6 bases). V was clipped by 5 bases and J by 2 bases, with 22 bases between them. Germline V gene lookup returns CDR1 SNHLY and CDR2 FYNNEI. The length of the CDR3 is 17 residues. The CDR3 reads CASSQIPEGDGAYEQYF. The CDR3 bases are TGTGCCAGCAGTCAAATCCCCGAGGGGGACGGAGCCTACGAGCAGTACTTC.

The rearrangement uses TRBV27 and TRBJ2-7, with TRBD2 as a possible D gene (6 bases). CDR1 is MNHEY, CDR2 SMNVEV, per germline (reference sequence). The CDR3 runs to 15 residues. The V end was cut by 0 bases, the J end by 2 bases, with 11 bases between. CDR3 sequence reads: CASSLSRGGPYEQYF. In DNA, the CDR3 is TGTGCCAGCAGTTTATCGCGGGGTGGGCCCTACGAGCAGTACTTC.

This chain uses TRBV6-2 or TRBV6-3 with TRBJ2-1; the match to TRBD2 covers 7 bases. The length of the CDR3 is 11 residues. CDR1 MNHEY and CDR2 SVGEGT come from the germline V gene. The V and J ends lost 6 bases and 15 bases, in that order; junction bases with no gene match: 8. This CDR3 reads CASSLTSETFF. CDR3 bases: TGTGCCAGCAGCCTCACTAGCGAAACGTTCTTC.

The V and J genes are TRBV10-3 and TRBJ2-7, with 10 bases fitting TRBD1. J lost 3 bases, V lost 4 bases, and 6 bases had no gene match. Germline V lookup: CDR1 ENHRY, CDR2 SYGVKD. The CDR3 totals 15 residues. The CDR3 here is CAISGGQGIIYEQYF. CDR3 in DNA: TGTGCCATCAGTGGGGGACAGGGGATTATCTACGAGCAGTACTTC.

This chain links TRBV7-3 with TRBJ1-5; 7 bases map to TRBD1. There are 16 residues in the CDR3. CDR1 SGHTA and CDR2 FQGTGA come from the germline V gene. V lost 9 bases, J lost 0 bases, and 11 bases stayed unmatched. In nucleotides, the CDR3 is TGTGCCAGAACCACAGGGGAAGGTTATAGCAATCAGCCCCAGCATTTT. It translates to CARTTGEGYSNQPQHF.

The chain has TRBV6-5 and TRBJ2-2; perhaps TRBD1 as D (6 bases). This CDR3 is 15 amino acids long. V lost 6 bases and J 7 bases, leaving 18 bases between the germline ends. The germline V gene has CDR1 MNHEY and CDR2 SVGAGI. The CDR3 loop is CASSRHRDSVGELFF. DNA of the CDR3: TGTGCCAGCAGCCGCCACAGGGATTCCGTCGGGGAGCTGTTTTTT.

The V gene is TRBV14, the J gene TRBJ2-1; 8 bases map to TRBD2. The CDR3 covers 16 residues. V gave up 3 bases and J gave up 7 bases; unmatched junction bases: 11. Germline lookup yields CDR1 SGHDN and CDR2 FVKESK. The CDR3 nucleotides read TGTGCCAGCAGCCACCGTCCCGGGACTAGTTTGAATGAGCAGTTCTTC. Its protein product is CASSHRPGTSLNEQFF.

V gene TRBV27 combines with J gene TRBJ1-6, with a weak D call TRBD1 (5 bases). The CDR3 spans 14 residues. V was cut by 2 bases and J by 6 bases, with 8 bases left in between. The germline CDR1 and CDR2 sequences are MNHEY and SMNVEV (reference sequence). CDR3 DNA: TGTGCCAGCAGTTTACAGGGAATTAATTCACCCCTCCACTTT. Protein sequence: CASSLQGINSPLHF.

CDR3 nucleotides: TGCAGCGTTGGTGGGGTTGGGGCTCACACTGAAGCTTTCTTT. Translated: CSVGGVGAHTEAFF. V usage is TRBV29-1 and J usage is TRBJ1-1, with a weak D call TRBD1 (5 bases). Germline CDR1 and CDR2: SQVTM and ANQGSEA. The CDR3 totals 14 residues. The V end was cut by 4 bases, the J end by 3 bases, with 15 bases between.

The chain uses TRBV21-1 and TRBJ1-5. TRBV21-1 is given as a pseudogene. The CDR3 contains 18 residues. The DNA for the CDR3 is TGTGCCAGCAGCAAGGGAACGTCAGACCTTGGGAGCAATCAGCCCCAGCATTTT. This encodes CASSKGTSDLGSNQPQHF.

V is TRBV11-2 and J is TRBJ2-3; D is uncertain. CDR1 and CDR2 (germline): SGHAT, FQNNGV. The ends were cut back, 1 base at V and 2 bases at J, with 10 bases in the middle. The CDR3 contains 15 residues. CDR3 region: CASSLVLPSTDTQYF. The CDR3 DNA reads TGTGCCAGCAGCTTAGTGTTGCCATCCACAGATACGCAGTATTTT. Looking up the rest from reference TRBV11-2 and TRBJ2-3 gives the full variable domain: EAGVAQSPRYKIIEKRQSVAFWCNPISGHATLYWYQQILGQGPKLLIQFQNNGVVDDSQLPKDRFSAERLKGVDSTLKIQPAKLEDSAVYLCASSLVLPSTDTQYFGPGTRLTVL.

This rearrangement joins TRBV5-5 to TRBJ2-7; no firm D call. Germline V gene sequence: CDR1 SGHKS, CDR2 YYEKEE (reference sequence). This CDR3 has 12 amino acids. V lost 5 bases and J 0 bases, leaving 6 bases between the germline ends. The CDR3 nucleotides are TGTGCCAGCAGTTCCAGCTCCTACGAGCAGTACTTC. Translation: CASSSSSYEQYF.

This clone appeared once. The V gene is TRBV5-1, the J gene TRBJ1-2; D not resolved. Trimming left V 0 bases short and J 0 bases short, with 12 bases between. The CDR3 loop spans 16 amino acids. Germline CDR1 SGHRS, CDR2 YFSETQ. The CDR3 sequence is CASSLDSLTPNYGYTF. CDR3 nucleotide sequence: TGCGCCAGCAGCTTGGACAGCCTTACACCTAACTATGGCTACACCTTC.

Points on this clone: The same CDR3 is also encoded by other DNA sequences in this sample. The rearrangement joins TRBV12-3 or TRBV12-4 to TRBJ1-5; D not certain. Deletions cut 3 bases from V and 5 bases from J, with 8 bases between. The CDR3 has 13 amino acids. Here the CDR3 reads CASSLTQDQPQHF. CDR3 sequence (DNA): TGTGCCAGCAGTTTGACACAAGATCAGCCCCAGCATTTT.

The chain couples TRBV7-7 to TRBJ2-1; D possibly uses TRBD1 or TRBD2 (6 bases each). The CDR3 consists of 16 residues. V dropped 5 bases and J dropped 3 bases, with 17 bases sitting between them. Germline V gene sequence: CDR1 SSHAT, CDR2 FNYEAQ (reference sequence). CDR3 coding DNA: TGTGCCAGCAGCCCCCTAGGAGGGGGGATCTACAATGAGCAGTTCTTC. As protein: CASSPLGGGIYNEQFF.

A single count supports this clone. The V and J genes are TRBV24-1 and TRBJ2-2; the match to TRBD1 covers 7 bases. The trim removed 4 bases at V and 7 bases at J, leaving 11 bases unmatched. The CDR3 length is 16 residues. Germline values: CDR1 KGHDR, CDR2 SFDVKD. In DNA, the CDR3 is TGTGCCACCAGTGACCTAGGGGGCGCCAACGACGGGGAGCTGTTTTTT. Amino acids: CATSDLGGANDGELFF.

This sequence joins TRBV3-1 (or the pseudogene TRBV3-2) and TRBJ2-1; possible D gene TRBD2, 7 bases. The V gene's germline CDR1 is LGHDT and CDR2 YNNKEL (reference sequence). The germline V and J ends were trimmed by 4 bases and 3 bases, with 16 bases remaining between them. The CDR3 runs 16 residues. In nucleotides, the CDR3 is TGTGCCAGCAGCCCAGGGGCTAGCGGAAACTACAATGAGCAGTTCTTC. Amino acid sequence: CASSPGASGNYNEQFF.

This clone was counted a single time. DNA for the CDR3: TGTGCCACCAGTGATCCAGACAGGGTGGCCGGGGAGCTGTTTTTT. Its translation: CATSDPDRVAGELFF. The chain carries TRBV24-1 and TRBJ2-2, with 7 bases fitting TRBD1. V shed 3 bases, J shed 6 bases, and the junction held 6 bases outside the gene matches. Germline V gene data show CDR1 as KGHDR and CDR2 as SFDVKD. This CDR3 has 15 amino acids.

This chain joins TRBV28 and TRBJ2-5; 10 positions agree with TRBD1. V was clipped by 0 bases and J by 5 bases; unmatched bases: 6. Germline V gene lookup returns CDR1 MDHEN and CDR2 SYDVKM. The CDR3 contains 16 residues. For the CDR3, the DNA is TGTGCCAGCAGTTTATGGCCGGACAGGGGGTTGGAGACCCAGTACTTC. As protein: CASSLWPDRGLETQYF.

The V gene is TRBV9, the J gene TRBJ2-3; 9 positions agree with TRBD1. CDR1 SGDLS and CDR2 YYNGEE come from the germline V gene. The CDR3 loop spans 16 amino acids. J lost 4 bases, V lost 3 bases, and 9 bases had no gene match. This CDR3 reads CASSATGTGSPDTQYF. Written as DNA, the CDR3 is TGTGCCAGCAGCGCGACCGGGACAGGGTCCCCAGATACGCAGTATTTT.

The V call is TRBV5-1, the J call TRBJ2-2; 9 bases are a match to TRBD2. This CDR3 comprises 14 residues. In germline, CDR1 is SGHRS, CDR2 YFSETQ. V dropped 3 bases and J dropped 8; count of bases not matched to a gene: 5. In nucleotides, the CDR3 is TGCGCCAGCAGCTCGGGACTAGCCTCTGGGGAGCTGTTTTTT. Residues: CASSSGLASGELFF.

The rearrangement joins TRBV6-5 to TRBJ2-7; TRBD1 is a possible D gene (5 bases). The CDR3 runs 15 residues. V gave up 5 bases and J gave up 2 bases, with 16 bases separating them. Germline V gene sequence: CDR1 MNHEY, CDR2 SVGAGI. The CDR3 spells CASSQAKAGPYEQYF. The DNA of the CDR3 is TGTGCCAGCAGTCAGGCTAAGGCAGGGCCCTACGAGCAGTACTTC.

The V gene is TRBV4-3, the J gene TRBJ1-1; the D is unclear. Trimming removed 1 base from V and 0 bases from J, with 9 bases in between. Per the germline V gene, CDR1 is LGHNA and CDR2 is YSLEER. The CDR3 sequence is 15 residues long. The CDR3 is CASSQGRTMNTEAFF. The CDR3 nucleotides are TGCGCCAGCAGCCAAGGACGAACCATGAACACTGAAGCTTTCTTT.

The chain recombines TRBV7-2 with TRBJ2-7, with TRBD1 identical over 8 bases. V shed 5 bases, J shed 3 bases, and the junction held 15 bases outside the gene matches. CDR1 is SGHTA, CDR2 FQGNSA, per germline. CDR3 size: 17 residues. The CDR3: CASSPIVFGQGGYEQYF. CDR3 DNA sequence: TGTGCCAGCAGCCCTATCGTTTTCGGACAGGGCGGCTACGAGCAGTACTTC.

The V call is TRBV27, the J call TRBJ2-7; 9 bases are shared with TRBD2. Germline-derived CDR1 and CDR2 are MNHEY and SMNVEV (reference sequence). Trimming at V came to 5 bases and at J to 7 bases, leaving 6 bases not matched to a gene. The length of the CDR3 is 13 residues. The CDR3 is CASSASGAWEQYF. CDR3 coding DNA: TGTGCCAGCAGTGCTAGCGGGGCTTGGGAGCAGTACTTC.

In DNA, the CDR3 is TGTGCCAGCAGCTCAAACGAACCACCCGGACAGGGAGTGACCGGGAACACTGAAGCTTTCTTT. Protein sequence: CASSSNEPPGQGVTGNTEAFF. The genes are TRBV13 and TRBJ1-1; 8 nucleotides agree with TRBD1. Losses at the gene ends were 4 bases for V and 1 base for J; bases not matched to a gene: 23. The germline V gene has CDR1 PRHDT and CDR2 FYEKMQ (reference sequence). This CDR3 contains 21 residues.

V gene TRBV7-9 combines with J gene TRBJ2-6, with 12 bases matching TRBD1. CDR1 and CDR2 from the germline V gene are SEHNR and FQNEAQ (reference sequence). This CDR3 has 18 amino acids. V lost 4 bases to trimming and J lost 3 bases; unmatched junction nucleotides: 7. In nucleotides, the CDR3 is TGTGCCAGCAGCTATCCGGGACAGGGGGCGCTTGGGGCCAACGTCCTGACTTTC. As protein: CASSYPGQGALGANVLTF.

The rearrangement uses TRBV7-2 and TRBJ2-2; 8 bases line up with TRBD2. Germline CDR1 reads SGHTA; CDR2 reads FQGNSA. The CDR3 runs to 17 residues. Unmatched junction bases numbered 7, after V lost 1 base and J lost 3 bases. As DNA, the CDR3 is TGTGCCAGCAGCTTAGTGGCGGGGGGCTCTTACACCGGGGAGCTGTTTTTT. Encoded protein: CASSLVAGGSYTGELFF.

V is TRBV6-1 and J is TRBJ2-3; 13 bases map to TRBD2. With V trimmed by 1 base and J by 5 bases, 0 bases remained unmatched. Looked up from germline, CDR1 is MNHNS and CDR2 is SASEGT. The CDR3 length is 15 residues. In DNA, the CDR3 is TGTGCCAGCAGTGAAGGGACTAGCGGGAGAGATACGCAGTATTTT. It codes for CASSEGTSGRDTQYF.

The chain combines TRBV2 with TRBJ2-3; D gene ambiguous. Trimming took off 4 bases at V and 2 bases at J, with 4 bases between the two ends. Per the germline V gene, CDR1 is SNHLY and CDR2 is FYNNEI. CDR3 size: 12 residues. The CDR3 protein is CASSGDTDTQYF. For the CDR3, the DNA is TGTGCCAGCAGTGGGGACACAGATACGCAGTATTTT. The whole variable domain, remainder taken from reference TRBV2 and TRBJ2-3, is EPEVTQTPSHQVTQMGQEVILRCVPISNHLYFYWYRQILGQKVEFLVSFYNNEISEKSEIFDDQFSVERPDGSNFTLKIRSTKLEDSAMYFCASSGDTDTQYFGPGTRLTVL.

The chain combines TRBV19 with TRBJ2-1; TRBD2 agrees at 12 bases. The CDR3 runs 16 residues. The ends lost 5 bases at V and 2 bases at J; junction bases unmatched: 4. Per the germline V gene, CDR1 is LNHDA and CDR2 is SQIVND (reference sequence). CDR3 protein: CASSSGLAGPYNEQFF. CDR3 nucleotides: TGTGCCAGTAGTTCGGGACTAGCGGGCCCCTACAATGAGCAGTTCTTC.